The source of this T cell receptor (beta chain) is a study of CD8 T cells in Susac syndrome. Study conclusions and caveats: The authors acknowledged that the study's TCR sequencing and HLA analysis involved relatively few individuals.

TCR beta from blood CD8+ and CD4+ T cells was sequenced. In the case of this clonotype: Antigen specificity is unknown.

Germline V lookup: CDR1 SNHLY, CDR2 FYNNEI. V lost 4 bases to trimming and J lost 6 bases, with 15 bases between them. This CDR3 has 14 amino acids. A quantity of roughly 0.5 to 1 ug RNA underwent reverse transcription using random hexamers. The method of amplification for TCR beta CDR3 was immunoSEQ multiplex PCR, covering 54 Vbeta and 13 Jbeta. TCRdb re-called the immunoSEQ multiplex PCR reads with MiXCR, one entry per CDR3 protein. The sample has 160,000 or so distinct CDR3 sequences, 80% to 95% seen once. The rearrangement joins TRBV2 to TRBJ1-1, with D tentatively TRBD1 (5 bases). Sequencing was done on a sample of CD4+ T cells from PBMCs. The clonotype was recovered from a human donor in good health. CDR3 in DNA: TGTGCCAGCAGTGGGAGTTCAGGGAGGGCTGAAGCTTTCTTT. The encoded protein is CASSGSSGRAEAFF.